The clone carrying this T cell receptor (beta chain) was counted at least ten times. Antigen specificity is unknown. The data originate from a study of human T cells and chemical hapten exposure. The study, taken as a whole, reports: Following DPC sensitization, TCRs present above 1 in 1000 frequency showed no change.

TCRdb ran MiXCR on the RACE reads and lists one entry per CDR3 protein. The top ten clones hold 8% to 10% of a sample with around 56,000 distinct CDR3 sequences, roughly 9.8% of them seen once. The germline V gene has CDR1 LNHDA and CDR2 SQIVND (reference sequence). J lost 2 bases, V lost 3 bases, and 15 bases had no gene match. CDR3 length: 19 residues. As for time point: pre-sensitization, week 0. The treatment is: therapeutic diphenylcyclopropenone sensitization with weekly scalp DPC. Here the sequenced sample was whole blood, taken in connection with sensitization to the hapten diphenylcyclopropenone (DPC). The clonotype comes from a man aged 35 to 55 with alopecia areata. Some clones in this sample may be carry-over from other donors' samples. The chain recombines TRBV19 with TRBJ2-2; 7 positions match TRBD1. The CDR3 loop is CASSIDRSSTGSNTGELFF. The CDR3 region has the DNA TGTGCCAGTAGTATCGATCGGAGCTCGACAGGGTCTAACACCGGGGAGCTGTTTTTT.